The entry that follows covers one TCR beta chain sequence. The data originate from a study of blood T cell repertoires in COVID-19. Generated by immunoSEQ multiplex PCR, the TCRdb table keeps only in-frame clones and is missing some. The sample holds 160,000 or so clones, around 90% seen once. Per the germline V gene, CDR1 is SGHTA and CDR2 is FQGNSA. This CDR3 comprises 14 residues. Deletions cut 2 bases from V and 2 bases from J, with 9 bases between. The sequence was collected from a woman aged 50 to 60 with acute or convalescent COVID-19. The chain carries TRBV7-2 and TRBJ1-1; the D is unclear. Sequenced input: peripheral blood. CDR3 sequence (DNA): TGTGCCAGCAGCTTATCTTCAGGCAACACTGAAGCTTTCTTT. Amino acids: CASSLSSGNTEAFF.